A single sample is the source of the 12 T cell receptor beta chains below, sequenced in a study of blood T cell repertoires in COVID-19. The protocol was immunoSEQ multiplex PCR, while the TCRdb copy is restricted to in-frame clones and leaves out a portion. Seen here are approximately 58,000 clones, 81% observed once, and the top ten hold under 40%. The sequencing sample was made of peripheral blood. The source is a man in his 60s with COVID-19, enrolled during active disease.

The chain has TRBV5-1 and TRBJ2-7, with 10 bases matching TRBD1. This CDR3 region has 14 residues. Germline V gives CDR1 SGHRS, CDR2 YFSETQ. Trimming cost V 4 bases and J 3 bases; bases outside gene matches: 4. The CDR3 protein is CASSEDRGGYEQYF. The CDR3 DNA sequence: TGCGCCAGCAGCGAGGACAGGGGGGGCTACGAGCAGTACTTC.

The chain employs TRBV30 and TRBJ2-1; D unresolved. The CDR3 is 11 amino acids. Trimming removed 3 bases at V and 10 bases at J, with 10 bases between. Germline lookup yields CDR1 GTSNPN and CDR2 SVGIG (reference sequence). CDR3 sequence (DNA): TGTGCCTGGAGGTATCGGTCGGAGCAGTTCTTC. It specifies CAWRYRSEQFF.

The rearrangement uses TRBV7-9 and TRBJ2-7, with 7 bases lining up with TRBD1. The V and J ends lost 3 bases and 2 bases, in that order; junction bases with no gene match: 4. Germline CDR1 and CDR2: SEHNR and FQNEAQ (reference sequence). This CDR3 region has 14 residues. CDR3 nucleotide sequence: TGTGCCAGCAGCTTCCGGGACAGTCCCTACGAGCAGTACTTC. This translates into CASSFRDSPYEQYF.

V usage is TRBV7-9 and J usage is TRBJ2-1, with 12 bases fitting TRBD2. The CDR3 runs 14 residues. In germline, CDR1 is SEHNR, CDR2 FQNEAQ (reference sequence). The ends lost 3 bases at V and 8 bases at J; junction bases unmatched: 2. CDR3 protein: CASSFASGRDEQFF. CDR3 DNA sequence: TGTGCCAGCAGCTTTGCTAGCGGGAGGGATGAGCAGTTCTTC.

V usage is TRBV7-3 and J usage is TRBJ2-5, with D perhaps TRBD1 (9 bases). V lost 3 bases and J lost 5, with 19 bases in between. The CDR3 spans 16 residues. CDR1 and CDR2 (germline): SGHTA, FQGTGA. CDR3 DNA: TGTGCCAGCAGCTTTAGCGGGACAGGGCTGGGTGAGACCCAGTACTTC. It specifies CASSFSGTGLGETQYF.

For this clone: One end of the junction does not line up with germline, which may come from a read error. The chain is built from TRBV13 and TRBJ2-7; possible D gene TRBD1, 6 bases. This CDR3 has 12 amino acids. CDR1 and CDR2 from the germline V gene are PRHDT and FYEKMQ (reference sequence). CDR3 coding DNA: TGTGCCAGCAGCTCGGAGGACAGTGGTTTCAACTTC. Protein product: CASSSEDSGFNF.

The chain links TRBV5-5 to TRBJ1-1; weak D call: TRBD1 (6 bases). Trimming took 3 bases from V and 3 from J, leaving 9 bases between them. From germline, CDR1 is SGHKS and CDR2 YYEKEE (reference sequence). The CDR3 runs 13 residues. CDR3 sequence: CASSYKGDTEAFF. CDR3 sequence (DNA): TGTGCCAGCAGCTACAAGGGGGACACTGAAGCTTTCTTT.

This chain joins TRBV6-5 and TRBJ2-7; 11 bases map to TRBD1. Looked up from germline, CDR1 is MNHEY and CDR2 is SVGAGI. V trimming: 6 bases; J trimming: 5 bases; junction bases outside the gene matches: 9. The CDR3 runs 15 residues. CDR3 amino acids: CASSRGGTGGHEQYF. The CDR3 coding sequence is TGTGCCAGCAGCCGAGGCGGGACAGGGGGACACGAGCAGTACTTC.

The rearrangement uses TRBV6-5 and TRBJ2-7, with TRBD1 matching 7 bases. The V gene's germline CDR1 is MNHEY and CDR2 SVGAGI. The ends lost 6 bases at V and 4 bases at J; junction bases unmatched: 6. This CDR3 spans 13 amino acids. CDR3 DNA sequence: TGTGCCAGCAGCCAAGGGACAGATTACGAGCAGTACTTC. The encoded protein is CASSQGTDYEQYF.

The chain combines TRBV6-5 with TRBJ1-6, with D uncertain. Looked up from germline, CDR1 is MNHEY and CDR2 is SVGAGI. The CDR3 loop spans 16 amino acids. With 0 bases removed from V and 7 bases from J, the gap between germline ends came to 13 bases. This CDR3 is CASSYSNVRQNSPLHF. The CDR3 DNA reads TGTGCCAGCAGTTACTCGAATGTCAGACAAAATTCACCCCTCCACTTT.

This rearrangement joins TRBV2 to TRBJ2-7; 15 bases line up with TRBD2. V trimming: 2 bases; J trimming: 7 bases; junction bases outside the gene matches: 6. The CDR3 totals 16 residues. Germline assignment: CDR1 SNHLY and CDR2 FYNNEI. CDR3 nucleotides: TGTGCCAGCAGTGAAAGGACTAGCGGGAGGGCCCGGGAGCAGTACTTC. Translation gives CASSERTSGRAREQYF.

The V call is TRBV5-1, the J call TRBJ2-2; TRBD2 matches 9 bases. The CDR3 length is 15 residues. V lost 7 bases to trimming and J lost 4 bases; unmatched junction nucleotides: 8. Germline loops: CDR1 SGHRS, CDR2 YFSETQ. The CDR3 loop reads CASGTSGQSTGELFF. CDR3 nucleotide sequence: TGCGCCAGCGGAACTAGCGGGCAAAGCACCGGGGAGCTGTTTTTT.